What follows are 9 T cell receptor beta chains derived from one specimen sequenced in a study of human T cells and chemical hapten exposure. Using its own MiXCR run on the RACE reads, TCRdb lists one record per CDR3 protein. The sample has tens of thousands of distinct CDR3 sequences; over 10% are singletons. Time point of the sample: patch test 3, about 24 weeks after DPC sensitization. Treatment defined: therapeutic diphenylcyclopropenone sensitization with weekly scalp DPC. The source material was whole blood, sampled in connection with sensitization to the hapten diphenylcyclopropenone (DPC). All receptors derive from a woman in her forties or fifties with alopecia areata. Some clones in this sample may be carry-over from other donors' samples.

The rearrangement links TRBV30 to TRBJ2-7; 9 bases map to TRBD1. V shed 4 bases, J shed 0 bases, and the junction held 31 bases outside the gene matches. The germline CDR1 and CDR2 sequences are GTSNPN and SVGIG (reference sequence). The CDR3 runs to 23 residues. The CDR3 loop is CAWNSSPFSVRDREYHTSYEQYF. CDR3 sequence (DNA): TGTGCCTGGAACTCTAGCCCTTTCTCCGTCCGGGACAGGGAATACCATACCTCCTACGAGCAGTACTTC.

This clonotype was seen at least ten times. V is TRBV7-9 and J is TRBJ2-2, with D possibly called TRBD1 or TRBD2 (5 bases each). V lost 1 base to trimming and J lost 0 bases, with 12 bases between them. CDR1 SEHNR and CDR2 FQNEAQ come from the germline V gene (reference sequence). The CDR3 has 17 residues. The CDR3 loop is CASSLDRWGTNTGELFF. CDR3 in DNA: TGTGCCAGCAGCTTAGATCGGTGGGGGACGAACACCGGGGAGCTGTTTTTT.

The rearrangement joins TRBV10-2 to TRBJ2-7, with D hard to call. The germline gives CDR1 WSHSY, CDR2 SAAADI. Deletions cut 2 bases from V and 2 bases from J, with 4 bases between. The CDR3 is 12 amino acids. The chain's CDR3 is CASSEATYEQYF. CDR3 sequence (DNA): TGCGCCAGCAGTGAGGCTACCTACGAGCAGTACTTC.

The chain combines TRBV12-3 or TRBV12-4 with TRBJ1-6; D gene unclear. The CDR3 is 16 amino acids. Trimming stripped 0 bases from V and 9 bases from J, with 15 bases between. The CDR3 coding sequence is TGTGCCAGCAGTTTAGCGCGGCTGGGTTTAGGTTCACCCCTCCACTTT. This encodes CASSLARLGLGSPLHF.

This clonotype was observed many times. The chain carries TRBV5-1 and TRBJ1-1, with TRBD1 identical over 9 bases. The germline V gene encodes CDR1 SGHRS and CDR2 YFSETQ. This CDR3 has 13 residues. J gave up 10 bases and V 1 base, and 5 bases lay outside the gene matches. CDR3 protein: CASSLLDRGRAFF. For the CDR3, the DNA is TGCGCCAGCAGCTTGCTGGACAGGGGTCGAGCTTTCTTT.

V and J are TRBV27 and TRBJ2-7, with D possibly matching TRBD2 (6 bases). The CDR3 is made up of 13 amino acids. In germline, CDR1 is MNHEY, CDR2 SMNVEV (reference sequence). Deletions cut 3 bases from V and 5 bases from J, with 11 bases between. The CDR3 region is CASSFRGGNEQYF. CDR3 nucleotide sequence: TGTGCCAGCAGTTTTAGAGGAGGGAACGAGCAGTACTTC.

This clonotype showed up just a few times. The chain carries TRBV2 and TRBJ1-1; the match to TRBD1 covers 9 bases. With V trimmed by 6 bases and J by 4 bases, 6 bases remained unmatched. The CDR3 sequence is 14 residues long. CDR1 and CDR2 (germline): SNHLY, FYNNEI. The CDR3 DNA sequence: TGTGCCAGCAGCGCCGGGACAGGGCTCACTGAAGCTTTCTTT. The encoded protein is CASSAGTGLTEAFF.

This clonotype came up a few times. This sequence joins TRBV9 and TRBJ1-2; tentatively, D is TRBD1 (6 bases). This CDR3 contains 14 residues. The V end lost 4 bases, the J end lost 2 bases, and 12 bases lay between the germline ends. Germline-derived CDR1 and CDR2 are SGDLS and YYNGEE. CDR3 DNA: TGTGCCAGCAGCTCCAGGGGCCTCAACTATGGCTACACCTTC. It encodes CASSSRGLNYGYTF. The full variable domain, rest sourced from reference TRBV9 and TRBJ1-2, is DSGVTQTPKHLITATGQRVTLRCSPRSGDLSVYWYQQSLDQGLQFLIQYYNGEERAKGNILERFSAQQFPDLHSELNLSSLELGDSALYFCASSSRGLNYGYTFGSGTRLTVV.

This clonotype came up a few times. The rearrangement joins TRBV7-9 to TRBJ2-1, with D hard to call. The CDR3 has 13 residues. Trimming left V 3 bases short and J 6 bases short, with 9 bases between. Germline values: CDR1 SEHNR, CDR2 FQNEAQ (reference sequence). The CDR3 nucleotides are TGTGCCAGCAGCTTGTCTGTAGCCAATGAGCAGTTCTTC. Protein sequence: CASSLSVANEQFF.